Listed here are 28 T cell receptor beta chains from one sample, sequenced in a study of T cells expressing NK-cell markers. One entry per CDR3 protein, without DNA, is what TCRdb gives after re-calling the 5' RACE reads. The sample has about 370,000 distinct CDR3 sequences, and its top ten clones hold around 10%. The sequenced sample was blood T cells: a sorted CD56 or NKG2C T cell subset, CD4+ or CD8+ T cells, or bulk PBMC T cells (not recorded which). These receptors came from a woman in her forties or fifties in good health.

The CDR3 here is CASTSTIVAKNIQYF. The J gene is TRBJ2-4, the V gene TRBV12-3 or TRBV12-4. This CDR3 has 15 amino acids.

The chain joins TRBV6-1 to TRBJ2-2; TCRdb outputs TRBD1, but without DNA this stays unchecked. Germline lookup yields CDR1 MNHNS and CDR2 SASEGT. The CDR3 totals 14 residues. CDR3: CASSRDENTGELFF.

The rearrangement links TRBV27 to TRBJ2-1; TCRdb gives TRBD1 as the D gene, but with no DNA this cannot be confirmed. The germline V gene encodes CDR1 MNHEY and CDR2 SMNVEV (reference sequence). This CDR3 is 15 amino acids long. The CDR3 protein is CASSFGQGADNEQFF.

The chain uses TRBV7-9 and TRBJ2-5; TCRdb picks TRBD2, but there is no DNA to check that call. Germline CDR1 SEHNR, CDR2 FQNEAQ (reference sequence). The CDR3 totals 15 residues. The CDR3 loop is CASTEPGLLQETQYF.

The rearrangement uses TRBV5-1 and TRBJ2-7; TCRdb's assignment of TRBD2 cannot be checked, as there is no DNA. The CDR3 has 17 amino acids. CDR1 is SGHRS and CDR2 is YFSETQ in the germline V gene. The CDR3 here is CASSLVAGGLSLYEQYF.

The V and J genes are TRBV7-6 and TRBJ1-1; the TRBD1 assignment by TCRdb is unverifiable without DNA. This CDR3 spans 14 amino acids. Per germline, CDR1 SGHVS and CDR2 FNYEAQ. The CDR3 spells CASSPGGSRTEAFF.

The chain recombines TRBV7-9 with TRBJ1-6; with no DNA, the TCRdb D assignment of TRBD1 cannot be verified. Germline CDR1 reads SEHNR; CDR2 reads FQNEAQ (reference sequence). The CDR3 runs to 16 residues. The CDR3 loop is CASSQGGGRGPVALHF.

The V and J genes are TRBV29-1 and TRBJ1-1; TCRdb proposes TRBD1, but this gene call is untestable without DNA. Germline loops: CDR1 SQVTM, CDR2 ANQGSEA. There are 11 residues in the CDR3. The CDR3 spells CSSEGGTEAFF.

The rearrangement links TRBV28 to TRBJ1-1. Looked up from germline, CDR1 is MDHEN and CDR2 is SYDVKM. This CDR3 has 12 amino acids. The CDR3 is CASSLSKGMAFF.

The genes are TRBV10-3 and TRBJ1-3; the TRBD1 assignment by TCRdb is unverifiable without DNA. CDR1 is ENHRY and CDR2 is SYGVKD in the germline V gene. The CDR3 covers 14 residues. CDR3 protein: CAIKRDQGGNTIYF.

The rearrangement joins TRBV27 to TRBJ2-1; TCRdb gives TRBD2 as the D gene, but with no DNA this cannot be confirmed. The CDR3 sequence is 15 residues long. The germline V gene encodes CDR1 MNHEY and CDR2 SMNVEV (reference sequence). The CDR3 protein is CASTIAVPPSGEQFF.

V gene TRBV5-4 combines with J gene TRBJ2-2; the D call from TCRdb, TRBD2, cannot be confirmed without DNA. Germline values: CDR1 SGHNT, CDR2 YYREEE (reference sequence). The CDR3 loop spans 17 amino acids. The CDR3 sequence is CASSLGTSGRSTGELFF.

V and J are TRBV5-5 and TRBJ2-5; lacking DNA, the TRBD1 call made by TCRdb goes unchecked. Germline lookup yields CDR1 SGHKS and CDR2 YYEKEE (reference sequence). This CDR3 region has 14 residues. The CDR3 sequence: CASSLRTGLETQYF.

J is TRBJ2-2 and V is TRBV11-2; TCRdb indicates TRBD1, and absent DNA this call remains unverified. CDR1 and CDR2 (germline): SGHAT, FQNNGV. The length of the CDR3 is 15 residues. CDR3 sequence: CASSRPGVGTGELFF. Drawing the rest from reference TRBV11-2 and TRBJ2-2, the complete variable domain is EAGVAQSPRYKIIEKRQSVAFWCNPISGHATLYWYQQILGQGPKLLIQFQNNGVVDDSQLPKDRFSAERLKGVDSTLKIQPAKLEDSAVYLCASSRPGVGTGELFFGEGSRLTVL.

The gene calls are TRBV15 and TRBJ2-5; checking the TCRdb D call of TRBD1 is not possible without DNA. Germline-derived CDR1 and CDR2 are LNHNV and YYDKDF (reference sequence). The CDR3 spans 15 residues. The CDR3 loop reads CATSRVTLGKETQYF.

The V gene is TRBV7-7, the J gene TRBJ2-2; the TRBD2 assignment by TCRdb is unverifiable without DNA. The germline gives CDR1 SSHAT, CDR2 FNYEAQ (reference sequence). CDR3 length equals 17 residues. The chain's CDR3 is CASSLSPAGTNTGELFF.

The chain has TRBV24-1 and TRBJ2-3; TCRdb names TRBD1, which stays unverified in the absence of DNA. The CDR3 is 17 amino acids. Germline V gene data show CDR1 as KGHDR and CDR2 as SFDVKD. CDR3 residues: CATSDPVTEPTTDTQYF.

The V and J genes are TRBV12-3 or TRBV12-4 and TRBJ2-6; TCRdb gives TRBD2 as the D gene, but with no DNA this cannot be confirmed. The CDR3 length is 14 residues. CDR3 region: CATFPGTSTNVLTF.

This chain links TRBV6-6 with TRBJ2-7; the TCRdb D gene call, TRBD1, has no DNA to confirm it. CDR3 length: 13 amino acids. Germline V gene data show CDR1 as MNHNY and CDR2 as SVGAGI (reference sequence). The CDR3 region is CASRPGETYEQYF.

This chain links TRBV20-1 with TRBJ2-3; TCRdb indicates TRBD2, and absent DNA this call remains unverified. CDR1 is DFQATT, CDR2 SNEGSKA, per germline (reference sequence). The CDR3 is 16 amino acids. CDR3 residues: CSARLGLAELTDTQYF.

The J gene is TRBJ2-2, the V gene TRBV29-1; TCRdb selects TRBD2, and the lack of DNA leaves this call unchecked. The CDR3 loop spans 16 amino acids. Germline CDR1 SQVTM, CDR2 ANQGSEA. The CDR3 region is CSVGTSGRARAGELFF.

The chain couples TRBV3-1 to TRBJ2-2; the D call of TRBD2 rests on TCRdb alone, since no DNA is present to check it. Germline CDR1 LGHDT, CDR2 YNNKEL (reference sequence). This CDR3 contains 16 residues. The CDR3 loop is CASSQELAGIPGELFF.

This chain joins TRBV4-2 and TRBJ2-7; checking the TCRdb D call of TRBD2 is not possible without DNA. The CDR3 is made up of 16 amino acids. CDR1 is LGHNA and CDR2 is YNFKEQ in the germline V gene. CDR3: CASSQGIAGEGYEQYF.

This rearrangement joins TRBV5-1 to TRBJ1-4; TCRdb selects TRBD1, and the lack of DNA leaves this call unchecked. The CDR3 has 13 residues. Per the germline V gene, CDR1 is SGHRS and CDR2 is YFSETQ. CDR3: CASSGTGQEKLFF.

V gene TRBV6-5 combines with J gene TRBJ2-3; TCRdb designates TRBD2, a call that cannot be tested without DNA. Per germline, CDR1 MNHEY and CDR2 SVGAGI. The CDR3 runs to 16 residues. The CDR3 sequence is CASSRILAGSADTQYF.

The chain combines TRBV28 with TRBJ2-1; TCRdb calls TRBD1, which cannot be checked without DNA. CDR3 length: 16 amino acids. Germline V CDR1 and CDR2: MDHEN, SYDVKM. CDR3 loop: CASRTLGVSSYNEQFF. The full variable domain, its missing parts supplied by reference TRBV28 and TRBJ2-1, is DVKVTQSSRYLVKRTGEKVFLECVQDMDHENMFWYRQDPGLGLRLIYFSYDVKMKEKGDIPEGYSVSREKKERFSLILESASTNQTSMYLCASRTLGVSSYNEQFFGPGTRLTVL.

The J gene is TRBJ1-1, the V gene TRBV4-1. The CDR3 totals 17 residues. CDR1 and CDR2 (germline): MGHRA, YSYEKL. CDR3 loop: CASSQVLFPVGHSEAFF.

The chain combines TRBV12-3 or TRBV12-4 with TRBJ2-1. The CDR3 covers 14 residues. CDR3 amino acids: CASSFATSYNEQFF.